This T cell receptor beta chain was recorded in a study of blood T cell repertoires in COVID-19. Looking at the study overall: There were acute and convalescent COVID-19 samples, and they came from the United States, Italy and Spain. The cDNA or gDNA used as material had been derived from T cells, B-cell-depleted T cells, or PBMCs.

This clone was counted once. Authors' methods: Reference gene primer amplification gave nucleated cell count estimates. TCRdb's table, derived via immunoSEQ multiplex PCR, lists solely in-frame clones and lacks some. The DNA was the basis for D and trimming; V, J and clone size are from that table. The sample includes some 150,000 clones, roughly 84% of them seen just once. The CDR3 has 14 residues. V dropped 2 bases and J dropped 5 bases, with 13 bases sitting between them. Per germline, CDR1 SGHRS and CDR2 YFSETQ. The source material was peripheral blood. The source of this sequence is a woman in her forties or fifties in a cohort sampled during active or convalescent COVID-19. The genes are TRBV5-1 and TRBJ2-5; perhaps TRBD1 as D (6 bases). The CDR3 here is CASSLQGLSETQYF. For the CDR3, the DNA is TGCGCCAGCAGCTTACAGGGATTGTCGGAGACCCAGTACTTC.